These 19 T cell receptor beta chains were all obtained from the same sample, sequenced in a study of technical replicates of blood from a few donors. Clones were sequenced by immunoSEQ multiplex PCR, and TCRdb holds only the in-frame ones, with some missing. The data show approximately 73,000 clones, more than 85% seen once. Source material: T cells isolated from PBMCs. These receptors were collected from a human donor in good health.

This clone appeared a single time. The chain carries TRBV4-2 and TRBJ2-7; 10 nucleotides line up with TRBD1. CDR1 is LGHNA, CDR2 YNFKEQ, per germline. The V gene end was trimmed by 0 bases and the J gene end by 2 bases; junction bases not matched to a gene: 4. The CDR3 is made up of 16 amino acids. CDR3 coding DNA: TGTGCCAGCAGCCAAGAAGCCGGGACAGGGGCCTACGAGCAGTACTTC. Protein sequence: CASSQEAGTGAYEQYF.

This clone was observed a handful of times. The chain uses TRBV5-1 and TRBJ1-1; TRBD1 agrees at 10 bases. The V gene's germline CDR1 is SGHRS and CDR2 YFSETQ. V was pared by 4 bases and J by 5 bases, with 5 bases of the junction left unmatched. The CDR3 covers 14 residues. CDR3 sequence (DNA): TGCGCCAGCAGCCGTCCGGGACAGGGGACTGAAGCTTTCTTT. Translated: CASSRPGQGTEAFF.

The CDR3 DNA follows: TGTGCCAGCAGTCCACCCCCCTATCTGAGCGGTAGCTCCTACAATGAGCAGTTCTTC. This sequence encodes CASSPPPYLSGSSYNEQFF. V gene TRBV28 combines with J gene TRBJ2-1; possibly TRBD2 for D (5 bases). Germline CDR1 MDHEN, CDR2 SYDVKM. The CDR3 consists of 19 residues. Between the trimmed V and J ends, which lost 5 bases and 0 bases, there was a span of 23 bases.

The rearrangement joins TRBV13 to TRBJ1-1; TRBD1 agrees at 12 bases. CDR1 PRHDT and CDR2 FYEKMQ come from the germline V gene (reference sequence). The CDR3 consists of 17 residues. V shed 0 bases and J 8 bases; nucleotides not matched to a gene: 10. CDR3 nucleotide sequence: TGTGCCAGCAGCTTAGGGGGGACAGGGGGCGCATTAGGGGAAGCTTTCTTT. Protein: CASSLGGTGGALGEAFF.

The V and J genes are TRBV18 and TRBJ1-4; 8 bases are a match to TRBD1. This CDR3 has 13 amino acids. The germline V gene has CDR1 KGHSH and CDR2 LQKENI. V lost 6 bases and J lost 6; bases outside the gene matches: 3. CDR3 protein: CASSKTGDEKLFF. The CDR3 DNA is TGTGCCAGCTCGAAGACAGGGGATGAAAAACTGTTTTTT. The whole variable domain, filled in from reference TRBV18 and TRBJ1-4, reads NAGVMQNPRHLVRRRGQEARLRCSPMKGHSHVYWYRQLPEEGLKFMVYLQKENIIDESGMPKERFSAEFPKEGPSILRIQQVVRGDSAAYFCASSKTGDEKLFFGSGTQLSVL.

The chain carries TRBV7-9 and TRBJ2-5, with D tentatively TRBD1 (5 bases). The CDR3 spans 15 residues. Trimming shortened V by 5 bases and J by 7 bases, and 20 bases separated the two germline ends. Germline values: CDR1 SEHNR, CDR2 FQNEAQ (reference sequence). CDR3 sequence (DNA): TGTGCCAGCAGCCCCAGGGAACCTCGAAATAGGACCCAGTACTTC. Protein product: CASSPREPRNRTQYF.

The gene calls are TRBV11-3 and TRBJ2-2; no clear D gene. The CDR3 covers 13 residues. Trimming took off 2 bases at V and 3 bases at J, with 4 bases between the two ends. Per germline, CDR1 SGHNT and CDR2 YENEEA. For the CDR3, the DNA is TGTGCCAGCAGCTTAACGGACACCGGGGAGCTGTTTTTT. It translates to CASSLTDTGELFF.

The V gene is TRBV9, the J gene TRBJ2-2; D perhaps matches TRBD1 (7 bases). The germline V gene has CDR1 SGDLS and CDR2 YYNGEE. Trimming removed 3 bases from V and 6 bases from J, with 18 bases in between. The CDR3 contains 16 residues. DNA of the CDR3: TGTGCCAGCAGCGGCACCGGACAGGAGGGCGCCGGGGAGCTGTTTTTT. As protein: CASSGTGQEGAGELFF.

This clone was observed a few times. The chain couples TRBV5-4 to TRBJ1-1; D is uncertain. This CDR3 is built from 12 residues. V was pared by 10 bases and J by 1 base, with 11 bases between. Germline CDR1 and CDR2: SGHNT and YYREEE (reference sequence). CDR3 in DNA: TGTGCCGTACAGACGGCGAACACTGAAGCTTTCTTT. Translation: CAVQTANTEAFF.

This clone was seen only once. V gene TRBV10-3 combines with J gene TRBJ2-7; D possibly corresponds to TRBD1 (6 bases). Germline CDR1 ENHRY, CDR2 SYGVKD. The V end was cut by 7 bases, the J end by 2 bases, with 12 bases between. The CDR3 is 13 residues long. In nucleotides, the CDR3 is TGTGCCATCAAACAGGGAGATGCCTACGAGCAGTACTTC. It yields the protein CAIKQGDAYEQYF.

As DNA, the CDR3 is TGTGCCAGCTCATTTACCTCCGGGACATCGAGTGGCTACACCTTC. This codes for CASSFTSGTSSGYTF. J is TRBJ1-2 and V is TRBV18; maybe TRBD1 (6 bases). Germline-derived CDR1 and CDR2 are KGHSH and LQKENI. The ends were cut back, 5 bases at V and 7 bases at J, with 20 bases in the middle. This CDR3 region has 15 residues.

The chain employs TRBV5-6 and TRBJ2-5; D unclear. Germline CDR1 and CDR2: SGHDT and YYEEEE. CDR3 length: 14 amino acids. Trimming removed 4 bases from V and 11 bases from J, with 21 bases in between. In nucleotides, the CDR3 is TGTGCCAGCAGCCGGCCAGCGAGGCCTACACGTCAGTACTTC. Translation gives CASSRPARPTRQYF.

This rearrangement joins TRBV6-1 to TRBJ1-2, with D tentatively TRBD1 (5 bases). The CDR3 contains 15 residues. The ends were cut back, 6 bases at V and 8 bases at J, with 22 bases in the middle. Germline V lookup: CDR1 MNHNS, CDR2 SASEGT. The CDR3 loop reads CASSESLYRKEGYTF. The DNA for the CDR3 is TGTGCCAGCAGCGAATCCCTGTACAGGAAGGAGGGCTACACCTTC.

J is TRBJ2-7 and V is TRBV19; no clear D. The V and J ends lost 4 bases and 2 bases respectively, with 12 bases between them. CDR1 is LNHDA and CDR2 is SQIVND in the germline V gene (reference sequence). CDR3 size: 14 residues. The CDR3 spells CASSTLLTTYEQYF. The CDR3 DNA reads as TGTGCCAGTAGTACACTACTAACGACCTACGAGCAGTACTTC.

This chain's CDR3 is CASSLRPGGYTEAFF. CDR3 coding DNA: TGTGCCAGCAGTTTACGTCCAGGGGGGTACACTGAAGCTTTCTTT. The chain has TRBV28 and TRBJ1-1; 7 bases are shared with TRBD1. V lost 2 bases, J lost 3 bases, and 6 bases stayed unmatched. CDR1 and CDR2 (germline): MDHEN, SYDVKM. The CDR3 extends over 15 amino acids.

V gene TRBV19 combines with J gene TRBJ2-3, with 9 bases identical to TRBD2. Germline CDR1 reads LNHDA; CDR2 reads SQIVND (reference sequence). The CDR3 extends over 13 amino acids. The junction had 5 bases not matched to a gene; V was cut back by 9 bases and J by 4 bases. CDR3 sequence reads: CASAGGLADTQYF. CDR3 nucleotides: TGTGCCAGCGCGGGGGGGCTGGCAGATACGCAGTATTTT.

The V and J genes are TRBV7-9 and TRBJ1-1, with 10 positions matching TRBD1. V was pared by 2 bases and J by 5 bases, with 8 bases of the junction left unmatched. Germline V gives CDR1 SEHNR, CDR2 FQNEAQ (reference sequence). The CDR3 consists of 16 residues. DNA of the CDR3: TGTGCCAGCAGCTTACCCCAGGACAGGGGGGCTACTGAAGCTTTCTTT. Translated: CASSLPQDRGATEAFF. Variable domain in full (rest from reference TRBV7-9 and TRBJ1-1): DTGVSQNPRHKITKRGQNVTFRCDPISEHNRLYWYRQTLGQGPEFLTYFQNEAQLEKSRLLSDRFSAERPKGSFSTLEIQRTEQGDSAMYLCASSLPQDRGATEAFFGQGTRLTVV.

The chain is built from TRBV7-2 and TRBJ2-1; 10 bases fit TRBD2. Unmatched junction bases numbered 5, after V lost 2 bases and J lost 4 bases. The CDR3 spans 16 residues. Germline V gene data show CDR1 as SGHTA and CDR2 as FQGNSA. The CDR3 DNA follows: TGTGCCAGCAGCTTATTCTCTAGCGGGGGTTACAATGAGCAGTTCTTC. It specifies CASSLFSSGGYNEQFF.

The gene calls are TRBV5-4 and TRBJ2-7, with D possibly matching TRBD1 (6 bases). Deletions cut 0 bases from V and 3 bases from J, with 10 bases between. Germline V gene sequence: CDR1 SGHNT, CDR2 YYREEE (reference sequence). This CDR3 is 14 amino acids long. DNA for the CDR3: TGTGCCAGCAGCTTGGATCAAGGGGGCTACGAGCAGTACTTC. Translating gives CASSLDQGGYEQYF.